The clone carrying this TCR beta chain was seen ten or more times. The antigen is undetermined. The data are from a study of response to subunit inactivated influenza vaccine. V lost 1 base and J lost 8, with 17 bases in between. From germline, CDR1 is MGHRA and CDR2 YSYEKL. The CDR3 runs to 15 residues. TCRdb used MiXCR to reprocess the RT-PCR reads, holding one entry per CDR3 protein. The data contain hundreds of thousands of distinct CDR3 sequences, roughly 22% of them singletons. Points from the study as a whole: Authors suggested each seasonal flu vaccination may recruit only limited numbers of new T cells.

This sequence was found in a man between 45 and 75 years old who received an inactivated influenza vaccine. The input for sequencing was PBMCs from blood, taken approximately 20 months after vaccination. The genes are TRBV4-1 and TRBJ1-2; D perhaps matches TRBD1 (6 bases). The CDR3 is CASSQGTNRDGGYTF. CDR3 coding DNA: TGCGCCAGCAGCCAAGGGACAAACAGGGACGGCGGCTACACCTTC.